The 29 T cell receptor beta chains below all came from one sample that was sequenced in a study of response to subunit inactivated influenza vaccine. TCRdb processed the RT-PCR reads anew with MiXCR; each CDR3 protein has one entry. The data contain over 150,000 distinct CDR3 sequences, around 15% of them singletons. The material sequenced was CD8+ T cells sorted from PBMCs, taken 5 to 6 days after vaccination. All receptors derive from a man aged 50-59 years who received an inactivated influenza vaccine.

The gene calls are TRBV9 and TRBJ2-5; no clear D. V was shortened by 0 bases and J by 5 bases, with 17 bases between the two germline ends. CDR1 SGDLS and CDR2 YYNGEE come from the germline V gene. The CDR3 contains 16 residues. The CDR3 DNA follows: TGTGCCAGCAGCGTAGGGGCGTCGGCTTCACGGGAGACCCAGTACTTC. Amino acid sequence: CASSVGASASRETQYF.

The rearrangement uses TRBV4-3 and TRBJ1-1; D uncertain. The V and J ends lost 5 bases and 6 bases respectively, with 13 bases between them. This CDR3 comprises 13 residues. CDR1 is LGHNA, CDR2 YSLEER, per germline. CDR3 region: CASSMRVLSEAFF. In DNA, the CDR3 is TGCGCCAGCAGCATGAGGGTGCTGTCTGAAGCTTTCTTT.

This clonotype showed up many times. This chain connects TRBV7-2 to TRBJ1-2; D not certain. Germline CDR1 is SGHTA and CDR2 is FQGNSA. This CDR3 has 15 amino acids. Between the trimmed V and J ends, which lost 1 base and 4 bases, there was a span of 13 bases. This CDR3 is CASSLGYMAGYGYTF. CDR3 coding DNA: TGTGCCAGCAGCTTAGGATACATGGCAGGCTATGGCTACACCTTC. Using reference TRBV7-2 and TRBJ1-2 for the parts outside the CDR3, the full variable domain is GAGVSQSPSNKVTEKGKDVELRCDPISGHTALYWYRQSLGQGLEFLIYFQGNSAPDKSGLPSDRFSAERTGGSVSTLTIQRTQQEDSAVYLCASSLGYMAGYGYTFGSGTRLTVV.

This clonotype was found a few times. The chain joins TRBV10-2 to TRBJ2-1; D uncertain. Germline loops: CDR1 WSHSY, CDR2 SAAADI. The CDR3 contains 14 residues. With 4 bases removed from V and 4 bases from J, the gap between germline ends came to 11 bases. DNA of the CDR3: TGCGCCAGCAGTGCCAGTCAGCCTTACAATGAGCAGTTCTTC. This sequence encodes CASSASQPYNEQFF.

Many counts were recorded for this clonotype. The V and J genes are TRBV29-1 and TRBJ1-1; 10 nucleotides align to TRBD1. Germline V gives CDR1 SQVTM, CDR2 ANQGSEA. Germline trimming cut 7 bases from V and 5 bases from J; bases unmatched to any gene: 7. The CDR3 is 13 amino acids. CDR3 amino acids: CSGQGAITTEAFF. CDR3 sequence (DNA): TGCAGCGGACAGGGGGCGATCACTACTGAAGCTTTCTTT. Variable domain in full (rest from reference TRBV29-1 and TRBJ1-1): SAVISQKPSRDICQRGTSLTIQCQVDSQVTMMFWYRQQPGQSLTLIATANQGSEATYESGFVIDKFPISRPNLTFSTLTVSNMSPEDSSIYLCSGQGAITTEAFFGQGTRLTVV.

The sample holds many counts of this clonotype. The J gene is TRBJ1-1, the V gene TRBV15; D is uncertain. The length of the CDR3 is 13 residues. Trimming removed 2 bases from V and 1 base from J, with 5 bases in between. Germline V gene sequence: CDR1 LNHNV, CDR2 YYDKDF (reference sequence). The CDR3, as DNA: TGTGCCACCAGCAGATCAGAGAACACTGAAGCTTTCTTT. Protein: CATSRSENTEAFF.

Only a few counts were recorded for this clonotype. The chain links TRBV27 to TRBJ1-1; maybe TRBD1 (5 bases). The CDR3 is 13 residues long. Germline CDR1 MNHEY, CDR2 SMNVEV (reference sequence). Trimming took off 5 bases at V and 3 bases at J, with 10 bases between the two ends. The CDR3 sequence: CASSRTSDTEAFF. The CDR3 nucleotides are TGTGCCAGCAGTAGGACAAGCGACACTGAAGCTTTCTTT.

The rearrangement links TRBV7-9 to TRBJ2-1, with 9 bases lining up with TRBD1. Germline CDR1 and CDR2: SEHNR and FQNEAQ (reference sequence). This CDR3 has 16 residues. J lost 7 bases, V lost 5 bases, and 12 bases had no gene match. CDR3 amino acids: CASSLGTGIPPNEQFF. CDR3 nucleotide sequence: TGTGCCAGCAGCCTAGGGACAGGGATACCACCGAATGAGCAGTTCTTC.

A remark on this clonotype: Germline is not matched at one junction end, which may reflect a read error. The CDR3 DNA reads TGCGCCATCAGCCATGAGACGGACAATGAGCAGTTCTTC. It is translated as CAISHETDNEQFF. The chain recombines TRBV4-1 with TRBJ2-1; no definite D call. The length of the CDR3 is 13 residues. CDR1 is MGHRA and CDR2 is YSYEKL in the germline V gene.

This clonotype occurred a few times. V gene TRBV12-5 combines with J gene TRBJ2-1; no reliable D call. V shed 3 bases and J shed 9 bases, with 12 bases lying between them. This CDR3 contains 13 residues. Germline V gene sequence: CDR1 LGHNT, CDR2 FRNRAP. The CDR3 nucleotides read TGTGCTAGTGGTTTCCAATCGGGTGTTGAGCAGTTCTTC. It is translated as CASGFQSGVEQFF.

DNA for the CDR3: TGTGCCAGCAGTAGACAAGGACTAGCGGACAATGAGCAGTTCTTC. It yields the protein CASSRQGLADNEQFF. This chain links TRBV28 with TRBJ2-1, with 10 positions matching TRBD2. The CDR3 spans 15 residues. J gave up 5 bases and V 5 bases, and 6 bases lay outside the gene matches. The germline gives CDR1 MDHEN, CDR2 SYDVKM.

This clonotype was detected only a few times. The chain has TRBV27 and TRBJ2-7; D is unresolved. CDR1 and CDR2 from the germline V gene are MNHEY and SMNVEV (reference sequence). Trimming took off 5 bases at V and 6 bases at J, with 17 bases between the two ends. CDR3 length: 14 residues. CDR3 in DNA: TGTGCCAGCAGTCTACGGAACTTATTCGGCGAGCAGTACTTC. Its protein product is CASSLRNLFGEQYF.

The J gene is TRBJ2-5, the V gene TRBV21-1; the D call of TRBD1 is as the table states it, not checked on the DNA. TRBV21-1 is a known pseudogene. This CDR3 is built from 16 residues. The CDR3 here is CASSKGEGAQEETQYF. The CDR3 DNA reads as TGTGCCAGCAGCAAAGGGGAGGGGGCGCAGGAGGAGACCCAGTACTTC.

The DNA for the CDR3 is TGTGCCAGCAGCACCGGCACAATGACAGGGAGGGAGACCCAGTACTTC. It translates to CASSTGTMTGRETQYF. The chain is built from TRBV7-9 and TRBJ2-5, with D tentatively TRBD1 (7 bases). This CDR3 region has 16 residues. Germline loops: CDR1 SEHNR, CDR2 FQNEAQ (reference sequence). With 5 bases removed from V and 5 bases from J, the gap between germline ends came to 21 bases. Together with reference TRBV7-9 and TRBJ2-5, the CDR3 gives the full variable domain: DTGVSQNPRHKITKRGQNVTFRCDPISEHNRLYWYRQTLGQGPEFLTYFQNEAQLEKSRLLSDRFSAERPKGSFSTLEIQRTEQGDSAMYLCASSTGTMTGRETQYFGPGTRLLVL.

This clonotype was seen ten or more times. The J gene is TRBJ2-3, the V gene TRBV12-3 or TRBV12-4, with 8 bases identical to TRBD2. There are 17 residues in the CDR3. V lost 2 bases to trimming and J lost 5 bases; unmatched junction nucleotides: 12. CDR3 in amino acids: CASSLWPRGGIVDTQYF. Here the CDR3 DNA reads TGTGCCAGCAGTTTATGGCCTCGCGGGGGGATAGTAGATACGCAGTATTTT.

This clonotype was counted only a few times. A much larger clonotype is one base distant, so this may be a read error. J is TRBJ1-6 and V is TRBV6-2 or TRBV6-3, with a weak D call TRBD1 (5 bases). The CDR3 runs to 14 residues. Germline V CDR1 and CDR2: MNHEY, SVGEGT. The CDR3 DNA sequence: TGTGCCAGCAGTTACTCCGGGGGAGGCTCACTCCTCCACTTT. Protein product: CASSYSGGGSLLHF.

The table lists this clonotype with a few counts. This rearrangement joins TRBV21-1 to TRBJ2-5. TRBV21-1 is labeled a pseudogene. CDR3 length: 17 amino acids. The CDR3 DNA follows: TGTGCCAGCAGCAAAATAAACAAGCTACTCTTTCAAGAGACCCAGTACTTC. It translates to CASSKINKLLFQETQYF.

The chain uses TRBV5-1 and TRBJ2-1; 7 bases are a match to TRBD1. The CDR3 spans 17 residues. Germline V gives CDR1 SGHRS, CDR2 YFSETQ. V shed 0 bases, J shed 0 bases, and the junction held 6 bases outside the gene matches. This CDR3 is CASSLVQGTASYNEQFF. In nucleotides, the CDR3 is TGCGCCAGCAGCTTGGTACAGGGGACAGCCTCCTACAATGAGCAGTTCTTC.

This clonotype was seen only once. A read error may explain this, as a much larger clone is one base away. V is TRBV6-2 or TRBV6-3 and J is TRBJ2-1, with a possible D match to TRBD1 (5 bases). Germline-derived CDR1 and CDR2 are MNHEY and SVGEGT. The CDR3 runs to 16 residues. V was cut by 0 bases and J by 0 bases, with 9 bases left in between. The CDR3 spells CASSYSIGVSYNEQFF. The CDR3 DNA is TGTGCCAGCAGTTACTCAATAGGGGTCTCCTACAATGAGCAGTTCTTC.

J is TRBJ2-7 and V is TRBV5-1; 7 positions match TRBD1. This CDR3 has 14 amino acids. Germline values: CDR1 SGHRS, CDR2 YFSETQ. The trim removed 3 bases at V and 3 bases at J, leaving 6 bases unmatched. The CDR3 DNA is TGCGCCAGCAGCTGGGGACAGAATTACTACGAGCAGTACTTC. Protein sequence: CASSWGQNYYEQYF. Full variable domain (missing parts from reference TRBV5-1 and TRBJ2-7): KAGVTQTPRYLIKTRGQQVTLSCSPISGHRSVSWYQQTPGQGLQFLFEYFSETQRNKGNFPGRFSGRQFSNSRSEMNVSTLELGDSALYLCASSWGQNYYEQYFGPGTRLTVT.

This clonotype has more than one count but fewer than ten. The chain joins TRBV20-1 to TRBJ1-1; D is uncertain. Germline lookup yields CDR1 DFQATT and CDR2 SNEGSKA (reference sequence). The CDR3 is 11 residues long. Trimming shortened V by 4 bases and J by 1 base, and 4 bases separated the two germline ends. In nucleotides, the CDR3 is TGCAGTGCTACACCGAACACTGAAGCTTTCTTT. Translating it yields CSATPNTEAFF.

The chain couples TRBV30 to TRBJ2-5; no reliable D call. Trimming removed 3 bases at V and 2 bases at J, with 10 bases between. From germline, CDR1 is GTSNPN and CDR2 SVGIG (reference sequence). This CDR3 is 13 amino acids long. The CDR3: CAWSEQSQETQYF. Written as DNA, the CDR3 is TGTGCCTGGAGCGAACAGTCGCAAGAGACCCAGTACTTC.

DNA for the CDR3: TGTGCCAGCAGTGAAACTAGCGGGGGGGCCGTTAGGTTACATACGCAGTATTTT. This codes for CASSETSGGAVRLHTQYF. The chain employs TRBV2 and TRBJ2-3; 13 nucleotides match TRBD2. Germline trimming cut 2 bases from V and 7 bases from J; bases unmatched to any gene: 12. Germline-derived CDR1 and CDR2 are SNHLY and FYNNEI. There are 18 residues in the CDR3.

There are a few counts of this clonotype. The gene calls are TRBV5-6 and TRBJ2-1, with unresolved D. The CDR3 runs 15 residues. Deletions cut 2 bases from V and 4 bases from J, with 13 bases between. The germline V gene has CDR1 SGHDT and CDR2 YYEEEE. This CDR3 reads CASSLNPIAYNEQFF. CDR3 bases: TGTGCCAGCAGCTTAAACCCAATAGCTTACAATGAGCAGTTCTTC.

This chain connects TRBV7-9 to TRBJ2-5; D is undetermined. The CDR3 runs to 14 residues. Germline loops: CDR1 SEHNR, CDR2 FQNEAQ (reference sequence). V was pared by 1 base and J by 1 base, with 7 bases between. The CDR3: CASSLGFSQETQYF. CDR3 bases: TGTGCCAGCAGCTTAGGTTTCAGCCAAGAGACCCAGTACTTC.

This clonotype was counted many times. The rearrangement joins TRBV19 to TRBJ2-1; D is unclear. The length of the CDR3 is 13 residues. The V end lost 3 bases, the J end lost 3 bases, and 6 bases lay between the germline ends. Germline assignment: CDR1 LNHDA and CDR2 SQIVND (reference sequence). For the CDR3, the DNA is TGTGCCAGTAGTATTTCAAGCTACAATGAGCAGTTCTTC. Encoded protein: CASSISSYNEQFF.

The chain is built from TRBV5-8 and TRBJ2-5, with TRBD2 as a possible D gene (5 bases). V was clipped by 0 bases and J by 1 base, with 10 bases between them. CDR3 length equals 15 residues. Germline CDR1 is SGHTS and CDR2 is YDEGEE. The CDR3 DNA sequence: TGTGCCAGCAGCTTGGGGGTGGGGAGCCAAGAGACCCAGTACTTC. Translating it yields CASSLGVGSQETQYF.

This clonotype was counted a few times. The chain has TRBV7-9 and TRBJ1-1, with D uncertain. The CDR3 extends over 16 amino acids. Germline CDR1 SEHNR, CDR2 FQNEAQ (reference sequence). V was clipped by 2 bases and J by 3 bases, with 16 bases between them. The DNA of the CDR3 is TGTGCCAGCAGCTTACCTCTGGGCCGGGGAGACACTGAAGCTTTCTTT. The encoded protein is CASSLPLGRGDTEAFF.

There are a few counts of this clonotype. V gene TRBV9 combines with J gene TRBJ2-3; TRBD2 is a possible D gene (6 bases). CDR3 length equals 16 residues. Deletions cut 4 bases from V and 0 bases from J, with 15 bases between. Germline V lookup: CDR1 SGDLS, CDR2 YYNGEE. CDR3 loop: CASSLHPSASTDTQYF. CDR3 in DNA: TGTGCCAGCAGCCTTCACCCTAGCGCTAGCACAGATACGCAGTATTTT.